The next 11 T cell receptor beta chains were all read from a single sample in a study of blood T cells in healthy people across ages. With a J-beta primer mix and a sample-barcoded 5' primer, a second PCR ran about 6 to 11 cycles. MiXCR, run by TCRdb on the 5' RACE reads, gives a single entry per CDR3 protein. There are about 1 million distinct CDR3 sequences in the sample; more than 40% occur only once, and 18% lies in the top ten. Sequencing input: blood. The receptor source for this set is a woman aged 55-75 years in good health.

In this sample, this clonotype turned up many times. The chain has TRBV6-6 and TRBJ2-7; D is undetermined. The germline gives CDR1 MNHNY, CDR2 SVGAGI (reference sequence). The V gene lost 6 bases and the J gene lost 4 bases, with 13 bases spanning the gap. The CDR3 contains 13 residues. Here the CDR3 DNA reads TGTGCCAGCAGACCCTTGGACGGGTACGAGCAGTACTTC. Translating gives CASRPLDGYEQYF.

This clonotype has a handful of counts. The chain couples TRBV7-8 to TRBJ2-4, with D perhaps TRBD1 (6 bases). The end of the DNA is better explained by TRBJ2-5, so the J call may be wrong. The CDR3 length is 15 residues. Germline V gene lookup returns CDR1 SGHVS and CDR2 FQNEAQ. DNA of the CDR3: TGTGCCAGCAGCCAGGGCGCAGGGGTCAAAGAGACCCAGTACTTC. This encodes CASSQGAGVKETQYF.

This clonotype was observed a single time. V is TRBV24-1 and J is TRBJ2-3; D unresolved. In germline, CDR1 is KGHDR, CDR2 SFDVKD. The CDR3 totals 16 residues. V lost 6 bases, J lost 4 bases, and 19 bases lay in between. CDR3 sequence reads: CATSHPAPQGPDTQYF. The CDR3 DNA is TGTGCCACCAGTCACCCCGCTCCTCAAGGCCCAGATACGCAGTATTTT.

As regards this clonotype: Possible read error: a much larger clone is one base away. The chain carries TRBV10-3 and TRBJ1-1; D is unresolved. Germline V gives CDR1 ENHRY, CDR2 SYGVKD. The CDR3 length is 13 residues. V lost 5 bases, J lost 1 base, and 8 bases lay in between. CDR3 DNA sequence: TGTGCCATCAGTTCGGCCAGGAACACTGAAGCTTTCTTT. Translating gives CAISSARNTEAFF.

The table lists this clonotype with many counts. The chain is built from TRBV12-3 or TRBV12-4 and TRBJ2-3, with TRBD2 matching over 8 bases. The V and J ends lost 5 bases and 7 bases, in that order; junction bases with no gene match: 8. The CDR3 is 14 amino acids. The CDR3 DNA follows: TGTGCCAGCAGTGGGACTAGGGCGGGAAATACGCAGTATTTT. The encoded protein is CASSGTRAGNTQYF.

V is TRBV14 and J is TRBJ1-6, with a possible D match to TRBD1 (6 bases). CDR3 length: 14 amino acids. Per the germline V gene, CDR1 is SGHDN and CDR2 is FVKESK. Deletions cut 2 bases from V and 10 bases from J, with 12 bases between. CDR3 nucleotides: TGTGCCAGCAGCCAACGTGGGGGCTGGTCACCCCTCCACTTT. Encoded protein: CASSQRGGWSPLHF.

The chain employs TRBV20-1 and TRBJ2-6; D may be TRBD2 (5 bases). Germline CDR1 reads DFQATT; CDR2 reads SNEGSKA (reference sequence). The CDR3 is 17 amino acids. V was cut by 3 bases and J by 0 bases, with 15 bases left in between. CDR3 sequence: CSARAGGLGSGANVLTF. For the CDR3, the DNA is TGCAGTGCTAGGGCGGGCGGGCTCGGCTCTGGGGCCAACGTCCTGACTTTC.

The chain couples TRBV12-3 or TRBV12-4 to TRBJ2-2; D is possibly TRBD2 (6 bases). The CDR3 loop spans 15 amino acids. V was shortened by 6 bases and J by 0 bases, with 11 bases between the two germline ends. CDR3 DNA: TGTGCCAGCAGAAAAGCGGGCACGAACACCGGGGAGCTGTTTTTT. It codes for CASRKAGTNTGELFF.

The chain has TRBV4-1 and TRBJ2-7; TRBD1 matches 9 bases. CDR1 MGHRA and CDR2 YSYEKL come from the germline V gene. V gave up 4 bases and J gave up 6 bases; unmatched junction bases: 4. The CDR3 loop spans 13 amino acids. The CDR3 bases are TGCGCCAGCAGCCTTTGGACAGGGGCCGAGCAGTACTTC. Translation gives CASSLWTGAEQYF.

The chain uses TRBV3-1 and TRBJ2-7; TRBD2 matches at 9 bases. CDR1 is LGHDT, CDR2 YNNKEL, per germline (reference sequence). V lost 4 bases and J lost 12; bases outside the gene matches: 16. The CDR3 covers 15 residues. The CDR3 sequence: CASSRFEREEETRYF. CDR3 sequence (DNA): TGTGCCAGCAGCCGGTTTGAGCGGGAGGAAGAGACCCGGTACTTC.

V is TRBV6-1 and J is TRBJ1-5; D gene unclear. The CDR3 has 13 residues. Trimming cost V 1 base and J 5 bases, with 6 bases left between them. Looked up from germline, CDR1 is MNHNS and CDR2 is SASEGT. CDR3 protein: CASSEGPDQPQHF. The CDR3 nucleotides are TGTGCCAGCAGTGAAGGGCCGGATCAGCCCCAGCATTTT.